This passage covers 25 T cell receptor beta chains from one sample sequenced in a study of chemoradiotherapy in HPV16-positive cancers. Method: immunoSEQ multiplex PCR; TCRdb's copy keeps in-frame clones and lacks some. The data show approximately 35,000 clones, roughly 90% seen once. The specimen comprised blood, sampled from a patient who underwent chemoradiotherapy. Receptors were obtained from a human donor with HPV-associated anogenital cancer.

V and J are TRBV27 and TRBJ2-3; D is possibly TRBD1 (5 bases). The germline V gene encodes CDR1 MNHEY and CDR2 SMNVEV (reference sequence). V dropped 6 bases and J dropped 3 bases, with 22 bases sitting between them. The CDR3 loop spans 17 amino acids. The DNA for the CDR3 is TGTGCCAGCAGACAACTGTTTCAGGGCTATGGGACAGATACGCAGTATTTT. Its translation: CASRQLFQGYGTDTQYF.

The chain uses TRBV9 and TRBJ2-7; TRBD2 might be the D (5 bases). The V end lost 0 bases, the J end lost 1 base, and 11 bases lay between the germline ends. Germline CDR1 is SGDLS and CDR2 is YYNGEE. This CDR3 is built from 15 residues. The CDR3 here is CASSVGGSTSYEQYF. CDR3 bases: TGTGCCAGCAGCGTAGGCGGGTCCACATCCTACGAGCAGTACTTC.

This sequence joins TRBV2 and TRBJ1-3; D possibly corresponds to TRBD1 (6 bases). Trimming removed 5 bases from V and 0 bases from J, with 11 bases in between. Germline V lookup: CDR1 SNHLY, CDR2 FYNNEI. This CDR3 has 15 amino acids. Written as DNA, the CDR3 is TGTGCCAGCAGTCATGACAGGCACTCTGGAAACACCATATATTTT. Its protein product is CASSHDRHSGNTIYF.

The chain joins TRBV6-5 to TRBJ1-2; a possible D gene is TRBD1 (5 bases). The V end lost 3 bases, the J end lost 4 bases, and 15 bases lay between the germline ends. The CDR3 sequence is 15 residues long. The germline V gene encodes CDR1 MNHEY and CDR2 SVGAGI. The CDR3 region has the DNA TGTGCCAGCAGTTATCAAAGGACACCCGCCTATGGCTACACCTTC. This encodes CASSYQRTPAYGYTF.

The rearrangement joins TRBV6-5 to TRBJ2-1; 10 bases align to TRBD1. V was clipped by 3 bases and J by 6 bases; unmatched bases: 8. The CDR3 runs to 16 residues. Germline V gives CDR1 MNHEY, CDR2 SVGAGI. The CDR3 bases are TGTGCCAGCAGTTATTCCGGGACAGGGGCTCCCAATGAGCAGTTCTTC. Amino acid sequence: CASSYSGTGAPNEQFF.

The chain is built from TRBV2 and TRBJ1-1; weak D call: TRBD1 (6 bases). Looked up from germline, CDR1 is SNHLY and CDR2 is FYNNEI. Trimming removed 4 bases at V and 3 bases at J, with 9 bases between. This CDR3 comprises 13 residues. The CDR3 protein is CASSVGGHTEAFF. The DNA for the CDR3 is TGTGCCAGCAGTGTAGGGGGGCACACTGAAGCTTTCTTT. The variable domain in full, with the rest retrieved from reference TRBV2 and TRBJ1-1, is EPEVTQTPSHQVTQMGQEVILRCVPISNHLYFYWYRQILGQKVEFLVSFYNNEISEKSEIFDDQFSVERPDGSNFTLKIRSTKLEDSAMYFCASSVGGHTEAFFGQGTRLTVV.

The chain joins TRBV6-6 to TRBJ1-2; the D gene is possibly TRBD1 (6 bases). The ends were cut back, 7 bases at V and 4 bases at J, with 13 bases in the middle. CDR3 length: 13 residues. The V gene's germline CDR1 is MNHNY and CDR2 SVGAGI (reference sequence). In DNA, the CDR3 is TGTGCCAGCAAGGAGGACAGAGTCTATGGCTACACCTTC. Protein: CASKEDRVYGYTF.

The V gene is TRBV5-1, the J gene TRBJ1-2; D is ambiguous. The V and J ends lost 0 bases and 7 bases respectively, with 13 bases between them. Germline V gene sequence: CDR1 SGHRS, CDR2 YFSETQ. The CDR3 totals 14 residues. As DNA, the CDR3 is TGCGCCAGCAGCTTGGGACAAGGCTTGTCTGGCTACACCTTC. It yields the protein CASSLGQGLSGYTF.

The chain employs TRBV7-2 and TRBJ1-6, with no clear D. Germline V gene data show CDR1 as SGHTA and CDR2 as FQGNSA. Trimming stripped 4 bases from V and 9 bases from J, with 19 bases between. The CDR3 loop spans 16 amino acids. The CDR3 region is CASSWSEGSRGSPLHF. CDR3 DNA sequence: TGTGCCAGCAGCTGGAGTGAGGGCTCTCGGGGTTCACCCCTCCACTTT.

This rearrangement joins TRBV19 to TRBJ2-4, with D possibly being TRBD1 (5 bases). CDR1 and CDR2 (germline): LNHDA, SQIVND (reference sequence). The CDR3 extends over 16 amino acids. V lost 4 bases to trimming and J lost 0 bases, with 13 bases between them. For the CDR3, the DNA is TGTGCCAGTAGTAGGGGCAAGGGCTTAGCCAAAAACATTCAGTACTTC. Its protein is CASSRGKGLAKNIQYF.

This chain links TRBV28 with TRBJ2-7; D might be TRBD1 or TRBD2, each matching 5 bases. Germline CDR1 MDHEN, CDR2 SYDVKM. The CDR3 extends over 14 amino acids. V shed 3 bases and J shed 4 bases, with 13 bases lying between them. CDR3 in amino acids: CASSLPGTAYEQYF. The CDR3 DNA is TGTGCCAGCAGTTTGCCCGGGACCGCGTACGAGCAGTACTTC.

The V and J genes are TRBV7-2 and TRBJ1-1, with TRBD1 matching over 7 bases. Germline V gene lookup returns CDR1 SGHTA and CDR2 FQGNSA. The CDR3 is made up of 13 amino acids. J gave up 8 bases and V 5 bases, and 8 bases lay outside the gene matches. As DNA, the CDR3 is TGTGCCAGCAGCCCAAAGACAGGGCCCGAAGCTTTCTTT. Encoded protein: CASSPKTGPEAFF.

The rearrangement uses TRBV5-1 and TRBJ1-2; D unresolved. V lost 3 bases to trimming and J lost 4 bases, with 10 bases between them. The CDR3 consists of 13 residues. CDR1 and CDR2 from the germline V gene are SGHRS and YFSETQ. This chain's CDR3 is CASSSDIGYGYTF. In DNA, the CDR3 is TGCGCCAGCAGCTCCGATATCGGCTATGGCTACACCTTC.

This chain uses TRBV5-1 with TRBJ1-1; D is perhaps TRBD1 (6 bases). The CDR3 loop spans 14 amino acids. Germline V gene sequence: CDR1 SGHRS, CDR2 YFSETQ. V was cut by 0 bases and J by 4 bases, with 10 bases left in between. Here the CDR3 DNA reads TGCGCCAGCAGCTTGGTGGGGGGCGGCACTGAAGCTTTCTTT. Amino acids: CASSLVGGGTEAFF.

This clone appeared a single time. CDR3 DNA: TGTGCCAGCTCACCTCAGGGGGCGGCCTACGAGCAGTACTTC. Translating gives CASSPQGAAYEQYF. The gene calls are TRBV18 and TRBJ2-7; TRBD1 matches 8 bases. V dropped 3 bases and J dropped 2; count of bases not matched to a gene: 3. This CDR3 has 14 amino acids. From germline, CDR1 is KGHSH and CDR2 LQKENI.

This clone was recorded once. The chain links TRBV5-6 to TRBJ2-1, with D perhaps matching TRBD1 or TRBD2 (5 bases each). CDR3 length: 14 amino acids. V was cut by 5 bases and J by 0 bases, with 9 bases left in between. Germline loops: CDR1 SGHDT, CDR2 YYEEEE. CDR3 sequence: CASRGDGSYNEQFF. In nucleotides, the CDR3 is TGTGCCAGCAGGGGGGACGGCTCCTACAATGAGCAGTTCTTC.

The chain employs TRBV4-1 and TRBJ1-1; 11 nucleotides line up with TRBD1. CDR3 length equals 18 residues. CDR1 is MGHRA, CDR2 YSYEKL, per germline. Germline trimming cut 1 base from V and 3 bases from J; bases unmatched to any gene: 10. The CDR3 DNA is TGCGCCAGCAGCCAAGTTCGGACAGGGGGCGATCGGGACACTGAAGCTTTCTTT. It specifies CASSQVRTGGDRDTEAFF.

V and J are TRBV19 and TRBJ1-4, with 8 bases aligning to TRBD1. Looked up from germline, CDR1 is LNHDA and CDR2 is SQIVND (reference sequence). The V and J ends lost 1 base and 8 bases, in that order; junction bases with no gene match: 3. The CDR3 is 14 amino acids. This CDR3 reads CASSIVQGAEKLFF. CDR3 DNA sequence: TGTGCCAGTAGTATAGTCCAGGGGGCCGAAAAACTGTTTTTT.

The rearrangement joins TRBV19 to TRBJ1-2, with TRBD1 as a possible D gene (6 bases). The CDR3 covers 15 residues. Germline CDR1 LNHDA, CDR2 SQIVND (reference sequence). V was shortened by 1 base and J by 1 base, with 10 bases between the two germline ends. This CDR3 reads CASSIVPGDNYGYTF. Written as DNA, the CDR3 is TGTGCCAGTAGTATAGTCCCAGGGGATAACTATGGCTACACCTTC.

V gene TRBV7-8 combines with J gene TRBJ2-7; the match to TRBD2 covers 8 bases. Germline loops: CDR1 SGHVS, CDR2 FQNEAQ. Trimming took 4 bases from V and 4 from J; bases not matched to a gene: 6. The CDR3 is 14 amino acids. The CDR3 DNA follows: TGTGCCAGCAGCTCCGGGACTAGACTATACGAGCAGTACTTC. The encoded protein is CASSSGTRLYEQYF.

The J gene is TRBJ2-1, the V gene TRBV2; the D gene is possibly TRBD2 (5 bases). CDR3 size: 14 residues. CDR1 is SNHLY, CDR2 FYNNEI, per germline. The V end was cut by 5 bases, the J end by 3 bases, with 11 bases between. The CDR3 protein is CASSWPGVYNEQFF. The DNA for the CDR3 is TGTGCCAGCAGTTGGCCCGGGGTCTACAATGAGCAGTTCTTC.

The CDR3 DNA reads as TGTGCCAGCAGCTCCCCCTCTCTAGGGGGAATAACGCAGTATTTT. Protein product: CASSSPSLGGITQYF. The genes are TRBV11-3 and TRBJ2-3; possible D gene TRBD1, 6 bases. The CDR3 spans 15 residues. The germline V gene has CDR1 SGHNT and CDR2 YENEEA. With 4 bases removed from V and 9 bases from J, the gap between germline ends came to 20 bases. Using reference TRBV11-3 and TRBJ2-3 for the parts outside the CDR3, the full variable domain is EAGVVQSPRYKIIEKKQPVAFWCNPISGHNTLYWYLQNLGQGPELLIRYENEEAVDDSQLPKDRFSAERLKGVDSTLKIQPAELGDSAVYLCASSSPSLGGITQYFGPGTRLTVL.

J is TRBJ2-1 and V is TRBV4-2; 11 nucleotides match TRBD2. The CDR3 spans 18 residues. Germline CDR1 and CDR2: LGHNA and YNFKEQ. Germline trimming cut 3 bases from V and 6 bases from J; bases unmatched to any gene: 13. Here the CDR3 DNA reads TGTGCCAGCAGCCACAATAGCGGGGGGGCAGCGACCCCCAATGAGCAGTTCTTC. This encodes CASSHNSGGAATPNEQFF.

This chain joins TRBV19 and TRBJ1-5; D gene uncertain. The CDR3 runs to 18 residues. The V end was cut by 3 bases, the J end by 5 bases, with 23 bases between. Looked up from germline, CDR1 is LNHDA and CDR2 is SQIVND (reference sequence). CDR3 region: CASSMVQTNLPRHQPQHF. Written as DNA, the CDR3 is TGTGCCAGTAGTATGGTACAGACCAACCTTCCCCGTCATCAGCCCCAGCATTTT.

Here the CDR3 reads CASSAAQHTEAFF. The CDR3 nucleotides read TGTGCCAGCAGTGCGGCACAGCACACTGAAGCTTTCTTT. The chain joins TRBV6-6 to TRBJ1-1; no clear D gene. From germline, CDR1 is MNHNY and CDR2 SVGAGI (reference sequence). The CDR3 spans 13 residues. V dropped 5 bases and J dropped 3 bases, with 10 bases sitting between them.